The 30 T cell receptor beta chains reported below all come from one sample, sequenced in a study of Graves' ophthalmopathy and Graves' hyperthyroidism. Scientists amplified the TCR beta CDR3 regions from RNA transcripts. First-round RT-PCR with HTBI primers preceded a second-round multiplex PCR. One entry per CDR3 protein, called by TCRdb with MiXCR from the multiplex PCR reads. The data hold some 390,000 distinct CDR3 sequences, with approximately 20% observed a single time. Sequencing was carried out using peripheral blood. The source is a woman younger than 30 with Graves' ophthalmopathy.

There are many counts of this clonotype. This chain links TRBV7-6 with TRBJ2-5; 7 bases agree with TRBD2. Trimming at V came to 4 bases and at J to 2 bases, leaving 4 bases not matched to a gene. CDR3 length equals 14 residues. The germline gives CDR1 SGHVS, CDR2 FNYEAQ. CDR3: CASSWGGVQETQYF. CDR3 coding DNA: TGTGCCAGCAGCTGGGGGGGGGTACAAGAGACCCAGTACTTC. The variable domain in full, with the rest retrieved from reference TRBV7-6 and TRBJ2-5, is GAGVSQSPRYKVTKRGQDVALRCDPISGHVSLYWYRQALGQGPEFLTYFNYEAQQDKSGLPNDRFSAERPEGSISTLTIQRTEQRDSAMYRCASSWGGVQETQYFGPGTRLLVL.

This clonotype was observed a few times. The V gene is TRBV14, the J gene TRBJ1-6; the match to TRBD1 covers 7 bases. V was pared by 4 bases and J by 6 bases, with 3 bases of the junction left unmatched. CDR1 SGHDN and CDR2 FVKESK come from the germline V gene. CDR3 length equals 14 residues. The CDR3 sequence is CASSPQGVNSPLHF. The CDR3 DNA follows: TGTGCCAGCAGCCCGCAGGGGGTTAATTCACCCCTCCACTTT.

By proportion, this clonotype is medium-sized. The J gene is TRBJ2-7, the V gene TRBV7-2, with 8 nucleotides matching TRBD1. J gave up 6 bases and V 8 bases, and 12 bases lay outside the gene matches. Germline-derived CDR1 and CDR2 are SGHTA and FQGNSA. This CDR3 is built from 14 residues. The CDR3 region has the DNA TGTGCCAGCCTTAAGGACAGGGCGAGCACCGAGCAGTACTTC. As protein: CASLKDRASTEQYF.

This clonotype has ten or more counts. V and J are TRBV7-2 and TRBJ2-5, with 8 bases lining up with TRBD1. V gave up 5 bases and J gave up 5 bases; unmatched junction bases: 10. The germline gives CDR1 SGHTA, CDR2 FQGNSA. This CDR3 contains 15 residues. The CDR3, as DNA: TGTGCCAGCAGCCTTCACCCAGGGGGCCGGGAGACCCAGTACTTC. Translation gives CASSLHPGGRETQYF.

V usage is TRBV2 and J usage is TRBJ2-6; no definite D call. This CDR3 contains 19 residues. Trimming removed 0 bases from V and 2 bases from J, with 17 bases in between. The V gene's germline CDR1 is SNHLY and CDR2 FYNNEI. The DNA of the CDR3 is TGTGCCAGCAGTGAAGCCACCCCCCTCAGCGAAACTGGGGCCAACGTCCTGACTTTC. It codes for CASSEATPLSETGANVLTF.

This clonotype appeared many times. This chain links TRBV28 with TRBJ1-5; 8 bases fit TRBD1. V shed 4 bases, J shed 7 bases, and the junction held 6 bases outside the gene matches. The CDR3 is made up of 14 amino acids. CDR1 is MDHEN, CDR2 SYDVKM, per germline. Here the CDR3 reads CASSWTGKGQPQHF. For the CDR3, the DNA is TGTGCCAGCAGTTGGACAGGGAAAGGGCAGCCCCAGCATTTT.

This clonotype was counted many times. The chain couples TRBV7-3 to TRBJ2-5; either TRBD1 or TRBD2 may supply D (7 bases each). The CDR3 consists of 15 residues. The germline V gene encodes CDR1 SGHTA and CDR2 FQGTGA. The germline V and J ends were trimmed by 3 bases and 5 bases, with 16 bases remaining between them. CDR3 protein: CASSLGGGDTETQYF. The DNA for the CDR3 is TGTGCCAGCAGCTTGGGAGGGGGCGACACGGAGACCCAGTACTTC.

This clonotype was observed at least ten times. The chain employs TRBV6-2 or TRBV6-3 and TRBJ2-7; possibly TRBD1 or TRBD2 for D (5 bases each). The CDR3 has 19 residues. The V gene lost 6 bases and the J gene lost 0 bases, with 27 bases spanning the gap. The germline V gene has CDR1 MNHEY and CDR2 SVGEGT. The CDR3 region has the DNA TGTGCCAGCAGGGGGGATTGGGCAGTCCTGTCCAACAGCTCCTACGAGCAGTACTTC. As protein: CASRGDWAVLSNSSYEQYF.

Many counts were recorded for this clonotype. This chain links TRBV18 with TRBJ2-7; D unresolved. The CDR3 extends over 12 amino acids. Germline assignment: CDR1 KGHSH and CDR2 LQKENI. Trimming left V 1 base short and J 6 bases short, with 7 bases between. CDR3 sequence: CASSPQQTEQYF. The DNA of the CDR3 is TGTGCCAGCTCACCACAGCAGACCGAGCAGTACTTC.

This clonotype was seen at least ten times. The genes are TRBV27 and TRBJ1-1; D not resolved. The CDR3 is 14 amino acids. The V and J ends lost 11 bases and 0 bases respectively, with 16 bases between them. Germline CDR1 is MNHEY and CDR2 is SMNVEV (reference sequence). CDR3 in DNA: TGTGCCGGCCACTTATACAAAGTGAACACTGAAGCTTTCTTT. Residues: CAGHLYKVNTEAFF.

The chain uses TRBV6-1 and TRBJ2-7, with D possibly TRBD2 on 6 matching bases. The CDR3 spans 15 residues. The V gene's germline CDR1 is MNHNS and CDR2 SASEGT. V lost 3 bases, J lost 1 base, and 13 bases lay in between. The CDR3 DNA sequence: TGTGCCAGCAGTGATTATGACAGCGGGTCCTACGAGCAGTACTTC. Translated, it gives CASSDYDSGSYEQYF.

The CDR3 loop reads CASSYDGRTYEQYF. CDR3 in DNA: TGTGCCAGCAGTTACGACGGGAGGACCTACGAGCAGTACTTC. This chain connects TRBV6-5 to TRBJ2-7; 7 bases agree with TRBD2. There are 14 residues in the CDR3. Per the germline V gene, CDR1 is MNHEY and CDR2 is SVGAGI. J was trimmed by 2 bases and V by 2 bases; bases with no gene match: 3.

This clonotype came up many times. This could be a read error, since a much larger clone is one nucleotide away. The V call is TRBV6-2 or TRBV6-3, the J call TRBJ2-5; TRBD2 aligns across 8 bases. The CDR3 has 16 amino acids. The germline V gene encodes CDR1 MNHEY and CDR2 SVGEGT. Here the CDR3 DNA reads TGTGCCAGCAGTTACGATAGCGGGGCGCACATGGGGACCCGGTACTTC. Residues: CASSYDSGAHMGTRYF.

The table lists this clonotype with many counts. This CDR3 reads CASSERGYEQYF. The CDR3 DNA reads as TGTGCCAGCAGTGAAAGGGGGTACGAGCAGTACTTC. The chain has TRBV6-1 and TRBJ2-7; weak D call: TRBD1 (6 bases). The CDR3 totals 12 residues. Germline-derived CDR1 and CDR2 are MNHNS and SASEGT. Between the trimmed V and J ends, which lost 2 bases and 4 bases, there was a span of 6 bases.

As regards this clonotype: A much more abundant neighbour one base away suggests this may be a read error. The chain joins TRBV19 to TRBJ2-2; D unresolved. Per germline, CDR1 LNHDA and CDR2 SQIVND (reference sequence). CDR3 length: 15 residues. V was shortened by 7 bases and J by 4 bases, with 16 bases between the two germline ends. The DNA of the CDR3 is TGTGCCAGTACTTTAGGAGTCAATCCCACCGGGGAGCTGTTTTTT. Its translation: CASTLGVNPTGELFF.

This clonotype was counted at least ten times. The V call is TRBV7-2, the J call TRBJ2-1; TRBD1 or TRBD2 may be the D gene (6 bases each). The CDR3 is 15 residues long. Trimming removed 4 bases at V and 9 bases at J, with 19 bases between. The V gene's germline CDR1 is SGHTA and CDR2 FQGNSA. CDR3 coding DNA: TGTGCCAGCAGCTCCCAGGGGAGGCATTTCGGTGAGCAGTTCTTC. Its protein product is CASSSQGRHFGEQFF.

Ten or more counts support this clonotype. This rearrangement joins TRBV28 to TRBJ2-4; tentative D call: TRBD1 (5 bases). V dropped 6 bases and J dropped 8 bases, with 17 bases sitting between them. The CDR3 consists of 14 residues. Looked up from germline, CDR1 is MDHEN and CDR2 is SYDVKM. CDR3 amino acids: CASRKGARRDIQYF. The CDR3 region has the DNA TGTGCCAGCAGGAAAGGGGCCCGCAGGGACATTCAGTACTTC.

This clonotype occurred many times. The rearrangement joins TRBV20-1 to TRBJ2-2; 7 nucleotides align to TRBD1. From germline, CDR1 is DFQATT and CDR2 SNEGSKA (reference sequence). J lost 1 base, V lost 2 bases, and 1 base had no gene match. This CDR3 is 14 amino acids long. CDR3 bases: TGCAGTGCTAGACGGACAGGGAACACCGGGGAGCTGTTTTTT. Encoded protein: CSARRTGNTGELFF.

In this sample, this clonotype turned up many times. The V gene is TRBV5-1, the J gene TRBJ1-5; 7 bases align to TRBD1. The CDR3 is 15 amino acids. Germline V gives CDR1 SGHRS, CDR2 YFSETQ. The junction had 7 bases not matched to a gene; V was cut back by 2 bases and J by 5 bases. In nucleotides, the CDR3 is TGCGCCAGCAGCTTAAATGACAGGGAAGATCAGCCCCAGCATTTT. This encodes CASSLNDREDQPQHF.

This clonotype was counted ten times or more. The chain employs TRBV19 and TRBJ2-7; D unclear. Germline values: CDR1 LNHDA, CDR2 SQIVND (reference sequence). This CDR3 region has 15 residues. V was trimmed by 5 bases and J by 2 bases, leaving 16 bases between them. The CDR3 DNA reads TGTGCCAGTAGTGCGGTCCTACAGTCTACCTACGAGCAGTACTTC. It is translated as CASSAVLQSTYEQYF.

This clonotype was counted ten times or more. This chain links TRBV7-2 with TRBJ1-6, with D tentatively TRBD1 (5 bases). Per the germline V gene, CDR1 is SGHTA and CDR2 is FQGNSA. The CDR3 is made up of 18 amino acids. The ends were cut back, 6 bases at V and 0 bases at J, with 18 bases in the middle. CDR3 sequence: CASRFPGGASSYNSPLHF. Written as DNA, the CDR3 is TGTGCCAGCAGATTTCCTGGAGGGGCCAGCTCCTATAATTCACCCCTCCACTTT.

This clonotype was seen repeatedly, ten times or more. The J gene is TRBJ2-5, the V gene TRBV7-2, with 7 bases aligning to TRBD1. The V and J ends lost 8 bases and 5 bases, in that order; junction bases with no gene match: 8. The CDR3 totals 13 residues. In germline, CDR1 is SGHTA, CDR2 FQGNSA. Written as DNA, the CDR3 is TGTGCCAGCCTGCGGACAGGCGGGGAGACCCAGTACTTC. Amino acids: CASLRTGGETQYF.

This clonotype was observed at least ten times. The V and J genes are TRBV28 and TRBJ2-7; the D is unclear. Trimming stripped 6 bases from V and 2 bases from J, with 14 bases between. This CDR3 comprises 14 residues. Germline values: CDR1 MDHEN, CDR2 SYDVKM. The DNA of the CDR3 is TGTGCCAGCAGAGGATTAGTGAGCCCCTACGAGCAGTACTTC. This gives the protein CASRGLVSPYEQYF.

The sample holds a few counts of this clonotype. The chain is built from TRBV20-1 and TRBJ1-2; D not certain. The germline CDR1 and CDR2 sequences are DFQATT and SNEGSKA (reference sequence). The CDR3 is 13 residues long. CDR3 sequence: CMYSAYRGHGYTF. In DNA, the CDR3 is TGCATGTACAGTGCCTACCGAGGTCATGGCTACACCTTC.

The chain links TRBV6-5 to TRBJ2-7; D might be TRBD2 (6 bases). In germline, CDR1 is MNHEY, CDR2 SVGAGI. Trimming cost V 0 bases and J 2 bases, with 11 bases left between them. The CDR3 sequence is 15 residues long. The CDR3 DNA follows: TGTGCCAGCAGTTACTCGAAACTAGCCCCCTACGAGCAGTACTTC. Translated, it gives CASSYSKLAPYEQYF.

This clonotype was found many times. The V gene is TRBV19, the J gene TRBJ2-5; 11 bases are shared with TRBD2. Germline loops: CDR1 LNHDA, CDR2 SQIVND (reference sequence). This CDR3 region has 14 residues. Trimming at V came to 7 bases and at J to 2 bases, leaving 3 bases not matched to a gene. CDR3 sequence: CASTRLAGQETQYF. In DNA form, the CDR3 reads TGTGCCAGTACTCGACTAGCGGGACAAGAGACCCAGTACTTC.

This clonotype was counted many times. V usage is TRBV6-5 and J usage is TRBJ1-1, with D unclear. The CDR3 length is 13 residues. Germline-derived CDR1 and CDR2 are MNHEY and SVGAGI. V was clipped by 2 bases and J by 5 bases, with 9 bases between them. Here the CDR3 DNA reads TGTGCCAGCAGTTACCAGAGGCAGACTGAAGCTTTCTTT. Amino acids: CASSYQRQTEAFF.

The table lists this clonotype with many counts. CDR3 DNA: TGTGCCAGTGAGAGCGGGACGGAACTTCCCTATGGCTACACCTTC. Amino acid sequence: CASESGTELPYGYTF. The V and J genes are TRBV2 and TRBJ1-2; maybe TRBD1 (5 bases). Trimming stripped 9 bases from V and 4 bases from J, with 21 bases between. From germline, CDR1 is SNHLY and CDR2 FYNNEI. The CDR3 has 15 residues.

The sample holds many counts of this clonotype. The chain is built from TRBV27 and TRBJ1-1; no definite D call. Germline lookup yields CDR1 MNHEY and CDR2 SMNVEV (reference sequence). The V end was cut by 1 base, the J end by 1 base, with 10 bases between. This CDR3 is built from 15 residues. This chain's CDR3 is CASSLFPSPNTEAFF. CDR3 coding DNA: TGTGCCAGCAGTTTATTTCCTTCACCGAACACTGAAGCTTTCTTT.

Ten or more counts support this clonotype. V is TRBV6-2 or TRBV6-3 and J is TRBJ2-5; the D is unclear. V was trimmed by 5 bases and J by 1 base, leaving 8 bases between them. This CDR3 is 13 amino acids long. Germline loops: CDR1 MNHEY, CDR2 SVGEGT. CDR3 bases: TGTGCCAGCAGTCCTGCGGCCCAAGAGACCCAGTACTTC. Its translation is CASSPAAQETQYF.